This T cell receptor (beta chain) was documented in a study of cytomegalovirus exposure and HLA in healthy donors. This CDR3 spans 16 amino acids. Deletions cut 6 bases from V and 3 bases from J, with 21 bases between. CDR1 and CDR2 (germline): SGHTS, YDEGEE. Primers for the PCR totalled 60 Vbeta and 13 Jbeta. Assay: immunoSEQ multiplex PCR; the TCRdb copy retains only in-frame clones and omits some. The table records around 180,000 clones, about three quarters of them present only once. The TCR originated in a girl aged 10-17 years in good health and CMV-seronegative. The gene calls are TRBV5-8 and TRBJ2-5, with a possible D match to TRBD1 (6 bases). Sequenced input: PBMCs. CDR3 in DNA: TGTGCCAGCACCCCCTCCTCAGGGGTGCTGAAAGAGACCCAGTACTTC. Protein: CASTPSSGVLKETQYF.